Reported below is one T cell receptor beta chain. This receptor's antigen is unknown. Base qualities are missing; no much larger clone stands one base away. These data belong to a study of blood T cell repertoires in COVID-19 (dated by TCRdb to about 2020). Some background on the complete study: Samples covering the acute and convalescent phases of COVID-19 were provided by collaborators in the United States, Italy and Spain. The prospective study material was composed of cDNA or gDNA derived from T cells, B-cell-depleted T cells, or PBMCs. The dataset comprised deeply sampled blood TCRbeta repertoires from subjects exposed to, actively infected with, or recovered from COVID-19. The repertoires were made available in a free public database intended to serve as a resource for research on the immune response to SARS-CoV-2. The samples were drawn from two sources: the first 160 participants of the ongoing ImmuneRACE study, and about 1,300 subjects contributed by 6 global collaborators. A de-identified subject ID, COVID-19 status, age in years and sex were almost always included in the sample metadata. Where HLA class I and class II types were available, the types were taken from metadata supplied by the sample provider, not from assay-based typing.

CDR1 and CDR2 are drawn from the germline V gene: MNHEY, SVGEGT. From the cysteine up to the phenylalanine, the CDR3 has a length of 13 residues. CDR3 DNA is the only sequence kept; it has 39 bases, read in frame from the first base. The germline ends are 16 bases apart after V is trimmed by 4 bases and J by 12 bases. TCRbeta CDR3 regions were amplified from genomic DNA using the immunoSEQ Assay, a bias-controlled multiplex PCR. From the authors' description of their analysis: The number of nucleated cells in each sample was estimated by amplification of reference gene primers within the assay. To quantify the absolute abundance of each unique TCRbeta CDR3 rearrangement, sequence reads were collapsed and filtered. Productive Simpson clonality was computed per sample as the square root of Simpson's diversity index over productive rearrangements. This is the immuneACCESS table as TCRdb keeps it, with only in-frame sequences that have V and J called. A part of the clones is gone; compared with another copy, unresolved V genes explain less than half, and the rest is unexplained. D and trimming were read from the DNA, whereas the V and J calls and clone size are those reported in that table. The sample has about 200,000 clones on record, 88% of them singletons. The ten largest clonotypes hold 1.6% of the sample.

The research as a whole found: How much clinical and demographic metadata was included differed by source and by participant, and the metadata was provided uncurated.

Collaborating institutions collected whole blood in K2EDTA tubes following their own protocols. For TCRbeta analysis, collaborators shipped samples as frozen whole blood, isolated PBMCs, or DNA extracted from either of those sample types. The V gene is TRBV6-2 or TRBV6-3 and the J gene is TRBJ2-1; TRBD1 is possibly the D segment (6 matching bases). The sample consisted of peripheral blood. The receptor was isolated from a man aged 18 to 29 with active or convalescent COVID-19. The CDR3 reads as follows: CASSSNHRGGQFF. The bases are TGTGCCAGCAGTTCAAACCACCGAGGGGGGCAGTTCTTC.